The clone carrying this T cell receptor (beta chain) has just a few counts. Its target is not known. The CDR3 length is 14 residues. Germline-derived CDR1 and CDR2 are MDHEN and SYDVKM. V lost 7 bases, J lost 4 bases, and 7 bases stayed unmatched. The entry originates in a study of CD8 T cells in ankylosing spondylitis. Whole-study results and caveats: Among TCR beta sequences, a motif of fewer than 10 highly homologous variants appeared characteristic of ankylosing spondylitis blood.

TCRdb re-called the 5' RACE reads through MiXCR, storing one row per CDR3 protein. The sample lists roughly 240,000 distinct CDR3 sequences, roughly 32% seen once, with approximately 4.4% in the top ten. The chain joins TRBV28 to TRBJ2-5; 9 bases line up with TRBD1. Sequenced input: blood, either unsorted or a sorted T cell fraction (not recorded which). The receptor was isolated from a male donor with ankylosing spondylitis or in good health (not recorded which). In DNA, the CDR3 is TGTGCCAGCACCGGGACAGGGTCGATAGAGACCCAGTACTTC. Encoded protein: CASTGTGSIETQYF.